The text below deals with one T cell receptor (beta chain). The sample originates from a study of T cell changes during pregnancy in multiple sclerosis. Assay used: immunoSEQ multiplex PCR; TCRdb lists only in-frame clones, some missing. The table includes 25,000 to 30,000 clones, over 85% detected once. CDR3 size: 15 residues. Germline assignment: CDR1 WNHNN and CDR2 SYGVQD (reference sequence). With 4 bases clipped from V and 5 bases from J, the junction kept 9 bases outside the gene matches. The rearrangement links TRBV10-1 to TRBJ2-5, with TRBD1 matching over 8 bases. Specimen: CD4+ T cells from peripheral blood mononuclear cells, collected in the first trimester of pregnancy. The TCR sequence derives from a female donor with multiple sclerosis, enrolled in a pregnancy study. The CDR3 spells CASSGVAGGAETQYF. The CDR3 DNA reads as TGCGCCAGCAGTGGGGTGGCAGGGGGCGCGGAGACCCAGTACTTC.